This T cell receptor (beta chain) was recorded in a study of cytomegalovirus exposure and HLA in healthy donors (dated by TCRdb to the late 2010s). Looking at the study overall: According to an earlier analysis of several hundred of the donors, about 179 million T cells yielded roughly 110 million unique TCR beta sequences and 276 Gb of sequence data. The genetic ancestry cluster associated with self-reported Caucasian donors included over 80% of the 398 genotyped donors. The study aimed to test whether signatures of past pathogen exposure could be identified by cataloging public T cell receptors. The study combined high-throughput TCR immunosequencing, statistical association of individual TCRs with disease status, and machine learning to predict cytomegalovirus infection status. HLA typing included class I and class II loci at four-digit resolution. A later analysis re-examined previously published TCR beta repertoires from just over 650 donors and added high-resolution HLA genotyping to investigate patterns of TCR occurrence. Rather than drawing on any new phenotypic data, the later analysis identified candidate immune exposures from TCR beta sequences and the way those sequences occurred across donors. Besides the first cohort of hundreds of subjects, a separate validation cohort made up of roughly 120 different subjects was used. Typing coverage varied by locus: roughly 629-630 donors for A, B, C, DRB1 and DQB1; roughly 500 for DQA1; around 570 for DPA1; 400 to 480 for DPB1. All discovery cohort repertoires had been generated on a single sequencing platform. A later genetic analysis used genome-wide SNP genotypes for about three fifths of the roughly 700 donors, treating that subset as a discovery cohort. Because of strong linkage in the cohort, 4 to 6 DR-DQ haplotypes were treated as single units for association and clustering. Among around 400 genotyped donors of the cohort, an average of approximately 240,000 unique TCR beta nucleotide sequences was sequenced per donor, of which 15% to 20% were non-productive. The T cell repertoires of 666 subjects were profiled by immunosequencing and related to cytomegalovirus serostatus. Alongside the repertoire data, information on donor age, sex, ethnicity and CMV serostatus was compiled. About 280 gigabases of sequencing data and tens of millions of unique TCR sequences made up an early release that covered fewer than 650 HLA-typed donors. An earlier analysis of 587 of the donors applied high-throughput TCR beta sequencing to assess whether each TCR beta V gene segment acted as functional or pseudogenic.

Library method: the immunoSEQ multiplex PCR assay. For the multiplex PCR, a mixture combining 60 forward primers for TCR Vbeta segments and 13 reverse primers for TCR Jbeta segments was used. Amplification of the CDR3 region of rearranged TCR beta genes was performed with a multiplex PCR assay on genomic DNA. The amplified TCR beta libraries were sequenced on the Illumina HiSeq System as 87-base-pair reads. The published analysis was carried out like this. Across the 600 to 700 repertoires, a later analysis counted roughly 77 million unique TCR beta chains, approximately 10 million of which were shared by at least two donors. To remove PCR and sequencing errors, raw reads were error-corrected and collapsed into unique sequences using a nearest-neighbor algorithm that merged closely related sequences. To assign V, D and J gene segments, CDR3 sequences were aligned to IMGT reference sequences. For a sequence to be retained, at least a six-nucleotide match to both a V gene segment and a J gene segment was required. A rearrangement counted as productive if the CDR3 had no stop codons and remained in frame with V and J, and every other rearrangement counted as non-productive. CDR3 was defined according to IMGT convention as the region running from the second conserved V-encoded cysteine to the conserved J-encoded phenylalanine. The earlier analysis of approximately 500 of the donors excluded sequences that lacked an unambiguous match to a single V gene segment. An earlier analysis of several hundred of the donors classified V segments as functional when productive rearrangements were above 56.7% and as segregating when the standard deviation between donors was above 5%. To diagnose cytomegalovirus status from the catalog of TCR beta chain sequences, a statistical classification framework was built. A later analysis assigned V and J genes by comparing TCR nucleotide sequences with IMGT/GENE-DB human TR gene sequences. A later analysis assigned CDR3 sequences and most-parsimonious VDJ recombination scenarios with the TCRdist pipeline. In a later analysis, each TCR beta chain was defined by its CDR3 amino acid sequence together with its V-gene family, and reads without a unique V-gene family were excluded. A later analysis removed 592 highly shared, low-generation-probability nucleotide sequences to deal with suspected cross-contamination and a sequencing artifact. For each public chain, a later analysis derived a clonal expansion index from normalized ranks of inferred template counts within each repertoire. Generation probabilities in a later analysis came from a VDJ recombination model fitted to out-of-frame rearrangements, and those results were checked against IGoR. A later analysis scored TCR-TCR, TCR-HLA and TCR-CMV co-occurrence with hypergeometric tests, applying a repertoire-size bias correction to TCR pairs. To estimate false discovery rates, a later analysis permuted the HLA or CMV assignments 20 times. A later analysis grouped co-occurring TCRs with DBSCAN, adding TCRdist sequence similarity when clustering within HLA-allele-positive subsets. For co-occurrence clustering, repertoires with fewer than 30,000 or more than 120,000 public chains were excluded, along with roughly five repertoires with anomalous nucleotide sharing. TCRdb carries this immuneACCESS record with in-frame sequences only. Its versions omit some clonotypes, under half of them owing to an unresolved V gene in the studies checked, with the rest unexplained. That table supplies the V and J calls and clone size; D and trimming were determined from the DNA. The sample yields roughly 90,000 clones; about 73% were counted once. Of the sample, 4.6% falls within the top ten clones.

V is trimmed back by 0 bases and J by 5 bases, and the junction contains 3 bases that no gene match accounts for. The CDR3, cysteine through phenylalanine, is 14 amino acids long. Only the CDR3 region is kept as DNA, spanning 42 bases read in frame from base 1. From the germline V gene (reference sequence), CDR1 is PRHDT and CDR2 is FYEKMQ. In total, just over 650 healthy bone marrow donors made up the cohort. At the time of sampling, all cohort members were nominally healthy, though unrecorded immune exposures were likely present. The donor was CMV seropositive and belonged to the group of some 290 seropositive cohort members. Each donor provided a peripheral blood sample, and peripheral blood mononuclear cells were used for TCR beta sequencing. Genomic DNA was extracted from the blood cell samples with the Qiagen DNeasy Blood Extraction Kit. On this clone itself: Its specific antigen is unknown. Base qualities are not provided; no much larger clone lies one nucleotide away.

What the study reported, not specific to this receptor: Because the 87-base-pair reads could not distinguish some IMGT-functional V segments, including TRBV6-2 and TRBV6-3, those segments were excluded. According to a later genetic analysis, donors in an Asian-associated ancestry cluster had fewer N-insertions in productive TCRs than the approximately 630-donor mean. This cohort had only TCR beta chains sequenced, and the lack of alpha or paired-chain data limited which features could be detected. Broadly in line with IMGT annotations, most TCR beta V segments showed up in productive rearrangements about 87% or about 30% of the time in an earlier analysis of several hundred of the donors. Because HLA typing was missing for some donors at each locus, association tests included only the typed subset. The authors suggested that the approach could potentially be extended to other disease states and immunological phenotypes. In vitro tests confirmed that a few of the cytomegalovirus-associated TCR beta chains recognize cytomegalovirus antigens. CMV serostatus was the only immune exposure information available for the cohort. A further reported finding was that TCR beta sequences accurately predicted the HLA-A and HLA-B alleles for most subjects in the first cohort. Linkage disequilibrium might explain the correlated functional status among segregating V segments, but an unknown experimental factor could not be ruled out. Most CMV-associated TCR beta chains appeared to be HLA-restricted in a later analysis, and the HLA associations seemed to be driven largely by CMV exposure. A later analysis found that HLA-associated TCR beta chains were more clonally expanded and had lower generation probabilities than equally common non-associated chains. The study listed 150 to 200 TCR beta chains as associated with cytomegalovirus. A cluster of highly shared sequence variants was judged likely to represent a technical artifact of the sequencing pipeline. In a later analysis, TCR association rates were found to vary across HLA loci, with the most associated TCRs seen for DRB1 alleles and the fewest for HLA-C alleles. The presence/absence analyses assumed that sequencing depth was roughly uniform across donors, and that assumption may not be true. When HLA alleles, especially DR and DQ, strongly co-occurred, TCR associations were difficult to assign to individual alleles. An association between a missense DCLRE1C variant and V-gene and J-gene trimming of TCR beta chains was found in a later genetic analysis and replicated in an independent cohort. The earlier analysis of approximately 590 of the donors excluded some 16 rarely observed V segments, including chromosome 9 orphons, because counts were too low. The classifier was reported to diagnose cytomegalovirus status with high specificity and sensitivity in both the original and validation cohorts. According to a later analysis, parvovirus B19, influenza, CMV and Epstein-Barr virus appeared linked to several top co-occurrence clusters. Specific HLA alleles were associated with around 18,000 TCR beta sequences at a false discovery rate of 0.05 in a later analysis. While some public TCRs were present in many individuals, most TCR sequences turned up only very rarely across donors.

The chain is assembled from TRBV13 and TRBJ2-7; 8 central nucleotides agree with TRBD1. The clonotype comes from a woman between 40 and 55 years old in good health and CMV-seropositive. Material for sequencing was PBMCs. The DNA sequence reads TGTGCCAGCAGCTTAGGGACAGGGGTCAACGAGCAGTACTTC. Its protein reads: CASSLGTGVNEQYF.